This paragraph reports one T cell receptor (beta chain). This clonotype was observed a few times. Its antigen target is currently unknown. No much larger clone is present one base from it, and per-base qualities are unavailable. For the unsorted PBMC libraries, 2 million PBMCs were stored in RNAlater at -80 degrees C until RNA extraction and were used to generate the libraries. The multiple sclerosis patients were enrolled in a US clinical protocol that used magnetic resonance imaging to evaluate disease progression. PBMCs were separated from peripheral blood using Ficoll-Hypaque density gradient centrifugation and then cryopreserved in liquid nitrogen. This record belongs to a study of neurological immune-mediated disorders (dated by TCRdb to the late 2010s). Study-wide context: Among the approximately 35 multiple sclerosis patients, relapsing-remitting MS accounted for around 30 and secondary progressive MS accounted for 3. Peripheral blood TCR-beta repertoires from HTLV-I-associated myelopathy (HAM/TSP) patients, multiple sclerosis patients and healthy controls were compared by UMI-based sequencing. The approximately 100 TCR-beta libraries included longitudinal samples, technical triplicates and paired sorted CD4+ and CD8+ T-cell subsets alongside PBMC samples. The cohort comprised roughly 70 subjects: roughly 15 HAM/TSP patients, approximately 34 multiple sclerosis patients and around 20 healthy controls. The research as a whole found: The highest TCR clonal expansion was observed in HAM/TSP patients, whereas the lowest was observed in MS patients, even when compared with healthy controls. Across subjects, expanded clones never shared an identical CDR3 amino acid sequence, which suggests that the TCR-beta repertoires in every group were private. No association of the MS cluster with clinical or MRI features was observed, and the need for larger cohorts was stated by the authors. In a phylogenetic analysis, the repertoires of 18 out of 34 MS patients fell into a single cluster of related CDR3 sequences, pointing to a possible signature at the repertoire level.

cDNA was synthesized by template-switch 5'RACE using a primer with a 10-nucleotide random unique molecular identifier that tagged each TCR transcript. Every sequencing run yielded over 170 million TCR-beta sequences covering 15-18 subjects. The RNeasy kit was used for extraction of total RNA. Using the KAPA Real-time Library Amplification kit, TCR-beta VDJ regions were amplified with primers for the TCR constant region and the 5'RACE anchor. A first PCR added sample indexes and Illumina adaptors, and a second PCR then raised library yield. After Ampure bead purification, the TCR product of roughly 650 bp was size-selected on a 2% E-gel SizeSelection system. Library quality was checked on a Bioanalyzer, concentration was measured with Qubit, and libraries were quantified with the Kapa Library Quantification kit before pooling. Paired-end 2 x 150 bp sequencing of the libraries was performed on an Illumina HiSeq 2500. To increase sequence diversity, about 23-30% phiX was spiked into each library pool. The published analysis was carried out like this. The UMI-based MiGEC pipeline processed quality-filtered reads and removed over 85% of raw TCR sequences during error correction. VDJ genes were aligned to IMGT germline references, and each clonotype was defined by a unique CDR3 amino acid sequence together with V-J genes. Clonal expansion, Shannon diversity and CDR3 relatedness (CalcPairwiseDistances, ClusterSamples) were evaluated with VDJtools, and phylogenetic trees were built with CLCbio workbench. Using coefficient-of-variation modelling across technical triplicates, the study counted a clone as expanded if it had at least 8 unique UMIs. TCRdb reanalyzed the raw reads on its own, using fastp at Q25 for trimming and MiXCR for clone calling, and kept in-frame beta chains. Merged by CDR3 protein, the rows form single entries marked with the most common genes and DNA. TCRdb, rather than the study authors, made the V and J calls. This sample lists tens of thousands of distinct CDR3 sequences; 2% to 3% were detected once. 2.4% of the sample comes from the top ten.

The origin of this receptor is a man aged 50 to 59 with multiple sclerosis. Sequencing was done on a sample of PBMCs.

CDR3 reads: CASSTMADTQYF. The sequenced DNA: TGTGCCAGTAGTACTATGGCAGATACGCAGTATTTT. This receptor chain uses TRBV19 and TRBJ2-3, with no D gene named confidently. V is pared back by 4 bases and J by 4 bases, with 6 bases lying between the germline termini. CDR1 LNHDA and CDR2 SQIVND are derived from the germline V gene (reference sequence). The CDR3 measures 12 amino acids from cysteine to phenylalanine. Solely the CDR3 DNA is kept, with 36 bases framed from the first base. The CDR3 plus the reference TRBV19 and TRBJ2-3 genes for the other parts give the full variable domain: DGGITQSPKYLFRKEGQNVTLSCEQNLNHDAMYWYRQDPGQGLRLIYYSQIVNDFQKGDIAEGYSVSREKKESFPLTVTSAQKNPTAFYLCASSTMADTQYFGPGTRLTVL.